Below, 29 T cell receptor beta chains from the same sample are listed, as sequenced in a study of T cells in Graves' hyperthyroidism and ophthalmopathy. It was RNA transcripts that yielded the amplified TCR beta CDR3 regions. The primer set for the first-round RT-PCR of the TCR CDR3 was HTBI. TCRdb passed the multiplex PCR reads through MiXCR, listing each CDR3 protein once. The sample has approximately 380,000 distinct CDR3 sequences; about 14% are singletons. The sample consisted of blood. The receptors originated from a man aged 50 or older with Graves' ophthalmopathy.

There are many counts of this clonotype. This chain links TRBV30 with TRBJ2-1, with TRBD2 identical over 7 bases. Germline CDR1 GTSNPN, CDR2 SVGIG (reference sequence). The CDR3 has 17 residues. V lost 4 bases to trimming and J lost 1 base; unmatched junction nucleotides: 13. The CDR3 is CAWTGGERGRSYNEQFF. The CDR3 region has the DNA TGTGCCTGGACTGGAGGAGAGCGGGGACGTTCCTACAATGAGCAGTTCTTC. Full variable domain (outside the CDR3, taken from reference TRBV30 and TRBJ2-1): SQTIHQWPATLVQPVGSPLSLECTVEGTSNPNLYWYRQAAGRGLQLLFYSVGIGQISSEVPQNLSASRPQDRQFILSSKKLLLSDSGFYLCAWTGGERGRSYNEQFFGPGTRLTVL.

This clonotype was found many times. The chain combines TRBV4-1 with TRBJ2-7; D call uncertain. V lost 5 bases to trimming and J lost 7 bases, with 12 bases between them. Germline assignment: CDR1 MGHRA and CDR2 YSYEKL. CDR3 length equals 12 residues. CDR3 protein: CASSSQVGEQYF. DNA of the CDR3: TGCGCCAGCAGCTCCCAAGTAGGGGAGCAGTACTTC.

The chain is built from TRBV12-3 or TRBV12-4 and TRBJ1-2, with D perhaps TRBD1 (5 bases). V lost 5 bases and J lost 10, with 26 bases in between. The CDR3 is made up of 16 amino acids. The CDR3 DNA reads as TGTGCCAGCAGTGAACTACCACGGGACGCGGATTTCGCCTACACCTTC. Its protein product is CASSELPRDADFAYTF.

The genes are TRBV4-2 and TRBJ2-5, with D perhaps assigned TRBD1 or TRBD2 (5 bases each). The J call is uncertain, as TRBJ2-1 better fits the DNA end. The CDR3 is 12 amino acids. Germline values: CDR1 LGHNA, CDR2 YNFKEQ. CDR3 sequence (DNA): TGTGCCAGCAGCCAAGTAGGGGAGACCCAGTTCTTC. Protein product: CASSQVGETQFF.

A few counts support this clonotype. The chain uses TRBV3-1 and TRBJ1-2, with 8 nucleotides matching TRBD1. The CDR3 spans 16 residues. CDR1 LGHDT and CDR2 YNNKEL come from the germline V gene (reference sequence). With 0 bases clipped from V and 4 bases from J, the junction kept 7 bases outside the gene matches. CDR3 amino acids: CASSQEIAGGSYGYTF. CDR3 nucleotides: TGTGCCAGCAGCCAAGAAATAGCAGGGGGCAGCTATGGCTACACCTTC.

The V call is TRBV27, the J call TRBJ2-3, with 10 bases identical to TRBD1. The CDR3 is 15 amino acids. V lost 5 bases, J lost 0 bases, and 2 bases stayed unmatched. CDR1 is MNHEY and CDR2 is SMNVEV in the germline V gene (reference sequence). The CDR3 DNA sequence: TGTGCCAGCAGTGACAGGGGGCCTAGCACAGATACGCAGTATTTT. It yields the protein CASSDRGPSTDTQYF.

This clonotype was seen ten or more times. The V gene is TRBV6-5, the J gene TRBJ2-7; the D gene could be TRBD1 or TRBD2 (5 bases each). Between the trimmed V and J ends, which lost 0 bases and 0 bases, there was a span of 12 bases. This CDR3 contains 16 residues. Germline lookup yields CDR1 MNHEY and CDR2 SVGAGI. The CDR3 DNA sequence: TGTGCCAGCAGTTACTCTTGGGACCGCTTCTCCTACGAGCAGTACTTC. It translates to CASSYSWDRFSYEQYF.

This clonotype has a count of ten or more. This chain joins TRBV3-1 and TRBJ1-1, with no clear D. The CDR3 has 14 amino acids. Trimming pared 6 bases from V and 7 bases from J, leaving 18 bases between. CDR1 is LGHDT and CDR2 is YNNKEL in the germline V gene (reference sequence). Written as DNA, the CDR3 is TGTGCCAGCAGAAAGAGGAGCGCCAAGGGTGAAGCTTTCTTT. Translating it yields CASRKRSAKGEAFF.

This clonotype was detected many times. V gene TRBV2 combines with J gene TRBJ2-4; D is undetermined. This CDR3 region has 15 residues. V lost 0 bases to trimming and J lost 4 bases, with 10 bases between them. Germline values: CDR1 SNHLY, CDR2 FYNNEI. The chain's CDR3 is CASSEATVGKNIQYF. Written as DNA, the CDR3 is TGTGCCAGCAGTGAAGCAACCGTAGGGAAAAACATTCAGTACTTC.

There are a few counts of this clonotype. The V gene is TRBV6-2 or TRBV6-3, the J gene TRBJ1-1; tentative D call: TRBD1 (5 bases). In germline, CDR1 is MNHEY, CDR2 SVGEGT. With 2 bases removed from V and 5 bases from J, the gap between germline ends came to 9 bases. CDR3 size: 13 residues. CDR3 loop: CASSYGGWTEAFF. CDR3 DNA: TGTGCCAGCAGTTACGGGGGATGGACTGAAGCTTTCTTT.

The table lists this clonotype with many counts. The chain has TRBV5-1 and TRBJ2-1; TRBD2 matches 7 bases. CDR1 is SGHRS, CDR2 YFSETQ, per germline. The ends lost 5 bases at V and 0 bases at J; junction bases unmatched: 8. The CDR3 spans 16 residues. The CDR3 region is CASRSSGGSSYNEQFF. CDR3 nucleotides: TGCGCCAGCAGATCATCCGGCGGGAGCTCCTACAATGAGCAGTTCTTC.

This clonotype has a count of ten or more. This chain uses TRBV6-1 with TRBJ1-6, with D uncertain. The CDR3 has 14 amino acids. In germline, CDR1 is MNHNS, CDR2 SASEGT. V was pared by 1 base and J by 9 bases, with 10 bases between. This CDR3 is CASSEVGPSSPLHF. DNA for the CDR3: TGTGCCAGCAGTGAAGTAGGGCCATCTTCACCCCTCCACTTT.

In this sample, this clonotype turned up a few times. This chain uses TRBV7-9 with TRBJ2-7, with a tentative D call TRBD2 (7 bases). Looked up from germline, CDR1 is SEHNR and CDR2 is FQNEAQ (reference sequence). V was clipped by 1 base and J by 3 bases, with 16 bases between them. The CDR3 has 16 residues. The CDR3 DNA sequence: TGTGCCAGCAGCTTAGAGGGGGGGGGCAGCTACTACGAGCAGTACTTC. Amino acids: CASSLEGGGSYYEQYF.

This clonotype was seen a handful of times. The J gene is TRBJ2-2, the V gene TRBV12-3 or TRBV12-4, with 8 nucleotides matching TRBD1. There are 15 residues in the CDR3. The J segment lost 2 bases and the V segment lost 8 bases, leaving 7 bases of the junction unmatched. For the CDR3, the DNA is TGTGCCAGCCCGACGCAGGGGGCTAACACCGGGGAGCTGTTTTTT. Encoded protein: CASPTQGANTGELFF.

The rearrangement joins TRBV2 to TRBJ2-1; D is ambiguous. Germline lookup yields CDR1 SNHLY and CDR2 FYNNEI. The CDR3 is 11 amino acids. Trimming stripped 9 bases from V and 3 bases from J, with 6 bases between. In DNA, the CDR3 is TGTGCCAGTCACGACTACAATGAGCAGTTCTTC. Translating gives CASHDYNEQFF.

This chain uses TRBV20-1 with TRBJ2-2, with TRBD2 matching 8 bases. The ends lost 6 bases at V and 7 bases at J; junction bases unmatched: 10. This CDR3 comprises 14 residues. Germline V gene sequence: CDR1 DFQATT, CDR2 SNEGSKA (reference sequence). In DNA form, the CDR3 reads TGCAGTGCCCAAAGAGCGGGGGCGGGCGGGGAGCTGTTTTTT. It yields the protein CSAQRAGAGGELFF.

This clonotype was recorded a few times. The gene calls are TRBV9 and TRBJ2-5; D call uncertain. Germline V gives CDR1 SGDLS, CDR2 YYNGEE. V gave up 5 bases and J gave up 0 bases, with 11 bases separating them. CDR3 length equals 14 residues. As DNA, the CDR3 is TGTGCCAGCAGGCATGGGGTCAACCAAGAGACCCAGTACTTC. Encoded protein: CASRHGVNQETQYF.

The J gene is TRBJ1-2, the V gene TRBV19; no clear D. The CDR3 totals 14 residues. V gave up 5 bases and J gave up 3 bases, with 13 bases separating them. Germline CDR1 LNHDA, CDR2 SQIVND (reference sequence). The CDR3 DNA sequence: TGTGCCAGTAGTTTGTTACGGGCGGACTATGGCTACACCTTC. Its protein product is CASSLLRADYGYTF.

This clonotype was detected many times. The chain recombines TRBV11-2 with TRBJ2-7, with 8 bases identical to TRBD2. Trimming removed 3 bases from V and 0 bases from J; junction bases left unmatched: 7. CDR1 is SGHAT and CDR2 is FQNNGV in the germline V gene. This CDR3 is 16 amino acids long. The CDR3 protein is CASSFLSSGISYEQYF. CDR3 nucleotide sequence: TGTGCCAGCAGCTTTCTTAGTAGCGGGATCTCCTACGAGCAGTACTTC.

The sample holds a few counts of this clonotype. The chain joins TRBV10-3 to TRBJ2-5, with TRBD2 identical over 9 bases. The CDR3 is 15 amino acids. The J segment lost 4 bases and the V segment lost 0 bases, leaving 3 bases of the junction unmatched. Germline V lookup: CDR1 ENHRY, CDR2 SYGVKD. This CDR3 is CAISESGTSTETQYF. The CDR3 DNA reads TGTGCCATCAGTGAGTCGGGGACTAGCACAGAGACCCAGTACTTC.

This clonotype appeared many times. V and J are TRBV3-1 and TRBJ2-2, with D perhaps matching TRBD2 (5 bases). Germline CDR1 and CDR2: LGHDT and YNNKEL (reference sequence). V was shortened by 1 base and J by 5 bases, with 14 bases between the two germline ends. This CDR3 contains 16 residues. The CDR3 nucleotides are TGTGCCAGCAGCCAAGTTGCGGGCCGACGGACCGGGGAGCTGTTTTTT. Its protein product is CASSQVAGRRTGELFF.

Many counts were recorded for this clonotype. The chain employs TRBV3-1 and TRBJ2-7; D is uncertain. The CDR3 extends over 13 amino acids. The germline gives CDR1 LGHDT, CDR2 YNNKEL (reference sequence). Deletions cut 1 base from V and 5 bases from J, with 9 bases between. The CDR3 region is CASSQGGVHEQYF. The CDR3 DNA reads as TGTGCCAGCAGCCAAGGGGGTGTCCACGAGCAGTACTTC.

This clonotype turned up a few times. The chain joins TRBV6-1 to TRBJ2-7; 8 positions agree with TRBD1. After removal of 1 base from V and 7 bases from J, the junction contained 9 bases not matched to a gene. Germline assignment: CDR1 MNHNS and CDR2 SASEGT. This CDR3 is built from 15 residues. The CDR3 is CASSEGFRGPSEQYF. In DNA, the CDR3 is TGTGCCAGCAGTGAAGGTTTCAGGGGGCCGAGTGAGCAGTACTTC.

This clonotype was recorded at least ten times. The V gene is TRBV28, the J gene TRBJ1-1, with a weak D call TRBD1 (6 bases). Per germline, CDR1 MDHEN and CDR2 SYDVKM. CDR3 size: 11 residues. V lost 6 bases to trimming and J lost 11 bases, with 13 bases between them. This CDR3 reads CASRVQGRAFF. In DNA form, the CDR3 reads TGTGCCAGCAGGGTACAGGGCAGGGCTTTCTTT. The variable domain in full, with the rest retrieved from reference TRBV28 and TRBJ1-1, is DVKVTQSSRYLVKRTGEKVFLECVQDMDHENMFWYRQDPGLGLRLIYFSYDVKMKEKGDIPEGYSVSREKKERFSLILESASTNQTSMYLCASRVQGRAFFGQGTRLTVV.

This clonotype was detected many times. The rearrangement links TRBV30 to TRBJ2-2; TRBD1 matches 7 bases. Germline lookup yields CDR1 GTSNPN and CDR2 SVGIG (reference sequence). Trimming took 6 bases from V and 2 from J; bases not matched to a gene: 6. The CDR3 is 14 residues long. The CDR3 bases are TGTGCCTGTACCCGACAGGGTAACACCGGGGAGCTGTTTTTT. Translating gives CACTRQGNTGELFF.

V gene TRBV10-1 combines with J gene TRBJ2-5; either TRBD1 or TRBD2 may fit D (6 bases each). There are 17 residues in the CDR3. The V and J ends lost 0 bases and 5 bases respectively, with 19 bases between them. CDR1 and CDR2 (germline): WNHNN, SYGVQD (reference sequence). CDR3 in amino acids: CASSESPGAQGGETQYF. The CDR3 DNA reads as TGCGCCAGCAGTGAGTCGCCGGGGGCGCAAGGAGGGGAGACCCAGTACTTC.

This clonotype occurred many times. The rearrangement links TRBV20-1 to TRBJ2-2; 7 bases line up with TRBD1. V lost 4 bases, J lost 7 bases, and 12 bases stayed unmatched. The CDR3 totals 15 residues. Germline CDR1 reads DFQATT; CDR2 reads SNEGSKA (reference sequence). CDR3 DNA sequence: TGCAGTGCTATTGCCGGACAGGCTAAAGTCGGGGAGCTGTTTTTT. This gives the protein CSAIAGQAKVGELFF.

The sample holds many counts of this clonotype. The chain joins TRBV29-1 to TRBJ1-5; D might be TRBD1 (5 bases). This CDR3 contains 13 residues. Germline CDR1 and CDR2: SQVTM and ANQGSEA. The ends were cut back, 6 bases at V and 2 bases at J, with 11 bases in the middle. CDR3 sequence reads: CSVGDGGNQPQHF. In DNA, the CDR3 is TGCAGCGTGGGGGACGGAGGCAATCAGCCCCAGCATTTT.

Only a few counts were recorded for this clonotype. The V and J genes are TRBV5-1 and TRBJ2-3; D gene uncertain. Deletions cut 1 base from V and 6 bases from J, with 15 bases between. The CDR3 extends over 15 amino acids. Germline-derived CDR1 and CDR2 are SGHRS and YFSETQ. The DNA for the CDR3 is TGCGCCAGCAGCTTGAGCCTGAACCCTTCGGATACGCAGTATTTT. It encodes CASSLSLNPSDTQYF.